Presented here are 21 T cell receptor beta chains from one specimen sequenced in a study of CD8 T cells in ankylosing spondylitis. MiXCR, applied by TCRdb to the 5' RACE reads, yields one record per CDR3 protein. The sample includes a few hundred thousand distinct CDR3 sequences, 6.5% to 10% of them seen just once. Study-level results: Ankylosing spondylitis blood appeared to carry a characteristic TCR beta motif of under ten highly homologous variants.

Antigens of these TCRs are unknown. Material for sequencing was blood, either unsorted or a sorted T cell fraction (not recorded which). These receptors were obtained from a male donor with ankylosing spondylitis.

This clonotype was seen a few times. This chain uses TRBV4-1 with TRBJ2-2; possibly TRBD1 for D (6 bases). The CDR3 runs to 16 residues. Deletions cut 0 bases from V and 1 base from J, with 9 bases between. Per the germline V gene, CDR1 is MGHRA and CDR2 is YSYEKL. CDR3 bases: TGCGCCAGCAGCCAAGACCCAGGGGTGAACACCGGGGAGCTGTTTTTT. Translation: CASSQDPGVNTGELFF.

The rearrangement links TRBV9 to TRBJ2-7, with 7 bases identical to TRBD1. This CDR3 spans 13 amino acids. Germline trimming cut 3 bases from V and 5 bases from J; bases unmatched to any gene: 5. The germline V gene has CDR1 SGDLS and CDR2 YYNGEE. CDR3 coding DNA: TGTGCCAGCAGCGAGGTTAGGGGGCACGAGCAGTACTTC. This encodes CASSEVRGHEQYF.

Ten or more counts support this clonotype. The chain uses TRBV5-1 and TRBJ2-2, with D possibly TRBD2 on 6 matching bases. Germline V gene lookup returns CDR1 SGHRS and CDR2 YFSETQ. Trimming cost V 4 bases and J 2 bases, with 15 bases left between them. The CDR3 contains 16 residues. In DNA, the CDR3 is TGCGCCAGCAGCCGGGCCGGGACTCCTAACACCGGGGAGCTGTTTTTT. This codes for CASSRAGTPNTGELFF. Using reference TRBV5-1 and TRBJ2-2 for the parts outside the CDR3, the full variable domain is KAGVTQTPRYLIKTRGQQVTLSCSPISGHRSVSWYQQTPGQGLQFLFEYFSETQRNKGNFPGRFSGRQFSNSRSEMNVSTLELGDSALYLCASSRAGTPNTGELFFGEGSRLTVL.

The chain uses TRBV30 and TRBJ1-4; tentative D call: TRBD1 (5 bases). The CDR3 extends over 16 amino acids. Trimming removed 0 bases from V and 4 bases from J, with 15 bases in between. From germline, CDR1 is GTSNPN and CDR2 SVGIG (reference sequence). CDR3 sequence reads: CAWSVGAHDFNEKLFF. The CDR3 DNA sequence: TGTGCCTGGAGTGTTGGGGCCCACGATTTTAATGAAAAACTGTTTTTT.

This chain joins TRBV5-5 and TRBJ1-2, with D perhaps matching TRBD1 (5 bases). The germline V and J ends were trimmed by 0 bases and 4 bases, with 7 bases remaining between them. The CDR3 spans 13 residues. The germline V gene encodes CDR1 SGHKS and CDR2 YYEKEE (reference sequence). The CDR3 region has the DNA TGTGCCAGCAGCTTGGAGGGGCGCTATGGCTACACCTTC. It specifies CASSLEGRYGYTF. The variable domain in full, completed from reference TRBV5-5 and TRBJ1-2, reads DAGVTQSPTHLIKTRGQQVTLRCSPISGHKSVSWYQQVLGQGPQFIFQYYEKEERGRGNFPDRFSARQFPNYSSELNVNALLLGDSALYLCASSLEGRYGYTFGSGTRLTVV.

This clonotype was found many times. The V call is TRBV29-1, the J call TRBJ1-1; D unclear. Germline values: CDR1 SQVTM, CDR2 ANQGSEA. Between the trimmed V and J ends, which lost 0 bases and 3 bases, there was a span of 5 bases. The CDR3 extends over 12 amino acids. CDR3 residues: CSVEDRYTEAFF. The CDR3 coding sequence is TGCAGCGTTGAAGACAGGTACACTGAAGCTTTCTTT.

This clonotype has just a few counts. J is TRBJ2-2 and V is TRBV30; a possible D gene is TRBD1 (5 bases). Per germline, CDR1 GTSNPN and CDR2 SVGIG (reference sequence). This CDR3 spans 13 amino acids. The V end was cut by 6 bases, the J end by 6 bases, with 14 bases between. The CDR3 region is CACLLKGPGELFF. In DNA form, the CDR3 reads TGTGCCTGCCTCCTGAAGGGGCCCGGGGAGCTGTTTTTT.

This clonotype appeared a few times. The chain carries TRBV15 and TRBJ2-7; tentatively, D is TRBD1 (5 bases). The ends were cut back, 0 bases at V and 1 base at J, with 16 bases in the middle. This CDR3 contains 17 residues. CDR1 is LNHNV and CDR2 is YYDKDF in the germline V gene (reference sequence). The CDR3 sequence is CATSRDKGQGMSYEQYF. The CDR3 region has the DNA TGTGCCACCAGCAGAGATAAGGGCCAGGGTATGTCCTACGAGCAGTACTTC.

V usage is TRBV10-3 and J usage is TRBJ1-1; D remains ambiguous. CDR3 size: 12 residues. V lost 8 bases and J lost 3, with 10 bases in between. CDR1 is ENHRY, CDR2 SYGVKD, per germline. The CDR3 sequence: CAIGQIDTEAFF. The CDR3, as DNA: TGTGCCATCGGGCAGATTGACACTGAAGCTTTCTTT.

The sample holds a few counts of this clonotype. The V and J genes are TRBV6-2 or TRBV6-3 and TRBJ1-2; D gene ambiguous. CDR1 is MNHEY, CDR2 SVGEGT, per germline. The CDR3 has 12 amino acids. V dropped 4 bases and J dropped 6 bases, with 9 bases sitting between them. The CDR3 DNA is TGTGCCAGCAGTTTCCTACTGGATGGCTACACCTTC. It codes for CASSFLLDGYTF.

The chain carries TRBV20-1 and TRBJ2-1, with 11 positions matching TRBD2. With 3 bases clipped from V and 0 bases from J, the junction kept 4 bases outside the gene matches. CDR3 size: 16 residues. CDR1 DFQATT and CDR2 SNEGSKA come from the germline V gene (reference sequence). The CDR3 loop reads CSASPSGRSSYNEQFF. The CDR3 nucleotides are TGCAGTGCTAGTCCTAGCGGGAGGAGCTCCTACAATGAGCAGTTCTTC.

This clonotype was seen a few times. The chain is built from TRBV28 and TRBJ2-3; D might be TRBD2 (6 bases). Trimming cost V 0 bases and J 0 bases, with 13 bases left between them. This CDR3 has 17 amino acids. Germline V gene lookup returns CDR1 MDHEN and CDR2 SYDVKM. The CDR3: CASSLWSTRPSTDTQYF. As DNA, the CDR3 is TGTGCCAGCAGTTTATGGTCGACTAGACCGAGCACAGATACGCAGTATTTT. Supplemented by reference TRBV28 and TRBJ2-3, the full variable domain reads DVKVTQSSRYLVKRTGEKVFLECVQDMDHENMFWYRQDPGLGLRLIYFSYDVKMKEKGDIPEGYSVSREKKERFSLILESASTNQTSMYLCASSLWSTRPSTDTQYFGPGTRLTVL.

The chain is built from TRBV6-1 and TRBJ2-5; the D call may be TRBD1 or TRBD2 (5 bases each). V gave up 6 bases and J gave up 4 bases, with 12 bases separating them. Germline CDR1 and CDR2: MNHNS and SASEGT. The CDR3 is 13 residues long. CDR3 DNA sequence: TGTGCCAGCAGGGACACGGGGCGAGAGACCCAGTACTTC. Translation: CASRDTGRETQYF.

This clonotype was seen a few times. The V and J genes are TRBV2 and TRBJ2-1, with 8 bases aligning to TRBD1. Per the germline V gene, CDR1 is SNHLY and CDR2 is FYNNEI. The CDR3 loop spans 14 amino acids. Trimming at V came to 7 bases and at J to 4 bases, leaving 6 bases not matched to a gene. CDR3 bases: TGTGCCAGCAAGGCGACAGGGGTTTACAATGAGCAGTTCTTC. Encoded protein: CASKATGVYNEQFF. The whole variable domain, filled in from reference TRBV2 and TRBJ2-1, reads EPEVTQTPSHQVTQMGQEVILRCVPISNHLYFYWYRQILGQKVEFLVSFYNNEISEKSEIFDDQFSVERPDGSNFTLKIRSTKLEDSAMYFCASKATGVYNEQFFGPGTRLTVL.

V usage is TRBV10-3 and J usage is TRBJ2-1; TRBD2 might be the D (5 bases). Germline CDR1 and CDR2: ENHRY and SYGVKD. V was pared by 3 bases and J by 5 bases, with 26 bases between. The CDR3 is 19 residues long. CDR3 region: CAISDPPFVGVRLNNEQFF. CDR3 DNA sequence: TGTGCCATCAGTGACCCCCCGTTTGTGGGAGTCCGATTGAACAATGAGCAGTTCTTC.

The chain has TRBV7-9 and TRBJ1-1; D perhaps matches TRBD1 (6 bases). The CDR3 runs 14 residues. Germline CDR1 SEHNR, CDR2 FQNEAQ (reference sequence). V shed 2 bases and J shed 5 bases, with 12 bases lying between them. CDR3 sequence reads: CASSLHGGGTEAFF. CDR3 in DNA: TGTGCCAGCAGCTTACATGGGGGCGGAACTGAAGCTTTCTTT.

At least ten counts were recorded for this clonotype. The genes are TRBV5-6 and TRBJ2-1; 11 bases are shared with TRBD2. Per the germline V gene, CDR1 is SGHDT and CDR2 is YYEEEE. The CDR3 runs to 16 residues. Trimming removed 2 bases from V and 9 bases from J; junction bases left unmatched: 10. The CDR3 DNA reads TGTGCCAGCAGCTTTGGGTTGGAGGGACTAGCGGTTGAGCAGTTCTTC. Its translation: CASSFGLEGLAVEQFF.

This clonotype was detected only a few times. One end of the junction fails to match germline, which may point to a read error. V gene TRBV10-3 combines with J gene TRBJ2-1; 13 nucleotides align to TRBD2. CDR1 and CDR2 from the germline V gene are ENHRY and SYGVKD. CDR3 length: 18 residues. Here the CDR3 reads CASSASTSGRPPYNEQFF. The CDR3 DNA reads TGTGCCAGCAGTGCGTCGACTAGCGGGAGGCCCCCCTACAATGAGCAGTTCTTC.

This chain uses TRBV19 with TRBJ2-7; TRBD1 is a possible D gene (6 bases). Between the trimmed V and J ends, which lost 4 bases and 6 bases, there was a span of 13 bases. This CDR3 comprises 13 residues. Germline V gene sequence: CDR1 LNHDA, CDR2 SQIVND (reference sequence). The CDR3 nucleotides read TGTGCCAGTAGTAGACGGGACATAACCGAGCAGTACTTC. Protein sequence: CASSRRDITEQYF.

A few counts support this clonotype. The V and J genes are TRBV20-1 and TRBJ1-5; D is uncertain. CDR3 size: 13 residues. Germline CDR1 DFQATT, CDR2 SNEGSKA (reference sequence). V was shortened by 6 bases and J by 5 bases, with 14 bases between the two germline ends. CDR3 DNA: TGCAGTGCCAGCGGACCCCGGGATCAGCCCCAGCATTTT. Its translation is CSASGPRDQPQHF.

In this sample, this clonotype turned up a few times. The rearrangement uses TRBV10-3 and TRBJ2-7; D may be TRBD1 (7 bases). The CDR3 extends over 13 amino acids. Germline V gene lookup returns CDR1 ENHRY and CDR2 SYGVKD. Trimming stripped 4 bases from V and 7 bases from J, with 14 bases between. The CDR3 DNA follows: TGTGCCATCAGTGGCGACAGGGAGGAAGAGCAGTACTTC. The encoded protein is CAISGDREEEQYF.